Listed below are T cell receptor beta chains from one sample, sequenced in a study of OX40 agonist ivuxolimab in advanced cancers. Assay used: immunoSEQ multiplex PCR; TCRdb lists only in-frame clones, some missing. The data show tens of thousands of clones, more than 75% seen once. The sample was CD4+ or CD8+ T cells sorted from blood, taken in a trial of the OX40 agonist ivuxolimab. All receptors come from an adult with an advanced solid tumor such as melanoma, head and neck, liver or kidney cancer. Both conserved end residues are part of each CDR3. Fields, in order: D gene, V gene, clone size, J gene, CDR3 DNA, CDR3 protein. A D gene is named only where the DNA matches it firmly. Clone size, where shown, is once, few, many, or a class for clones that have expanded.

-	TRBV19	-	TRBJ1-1	TGTGCCAGGGCGAGGTTGCCCTCGAACACTGAAGCTTTCTTT	CARARLPSNTEAFF
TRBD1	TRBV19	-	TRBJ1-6	TGTGCCAGTACTCCAGGGGGCTCGGGTAATTCACCCCTCCACTTT	CASTPGGSGNSPLHF
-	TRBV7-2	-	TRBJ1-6	TGTGCCAGCAGCTCGACCCGCTCGCCCCTCCACTTT	CASSSTRSPLHF
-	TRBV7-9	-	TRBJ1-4	TGTGCCAGCAGCTTAGCGGGGTTGGAGCAACTGTTTTTT	CASSLAGLEQLFF
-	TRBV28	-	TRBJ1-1	TGTGCCAGCAGTCCACAGCTCACTGAAGCTTTCTTT	CASSPQLTEAFF
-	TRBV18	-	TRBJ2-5	TGTGCCAGCTCACCAAGGGAGGCCGAGACCCAGTACTTC	CASSPREAETQYF
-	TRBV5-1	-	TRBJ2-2	TGCGCCAGCAGCTCCGGGACACCAACCGGGGAGCTGTTTTTT	CASSSGTPTGELFF
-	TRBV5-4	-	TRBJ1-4	TGTGCCAGCAGTCCGGGACACGGGGGTAATGAAAAACTGTTTTTT	CASSPGHGGNEKLFF
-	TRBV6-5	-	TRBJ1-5	TGTGCCAGCAGTTACAGGGCAGTCAATCAGCCCCAGCATTTT	CASSYRAVNQPQHF
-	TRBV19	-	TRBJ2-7	TGTGCCAGTAGTATGCCCGGGTTCTACGAGCAGTACTTC	CASSMPGFYEQYF
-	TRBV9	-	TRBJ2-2	TGTGCCAGCAGCGTAGGGGTGGAAACCGGGGAGCTGTTTTTT	CASSVGVETGELFF
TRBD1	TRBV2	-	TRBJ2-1	TGTGCCAGCAGCCGAGCCGGGACAGGGTTCGATGAGCAGTTCTTC	CASSRAGTGFDEQFF
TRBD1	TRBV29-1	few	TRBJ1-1	TGCAGCGCCCTACCTACAGGGGCTGAAGCTTTCTTT	CSALPTGAEAFF
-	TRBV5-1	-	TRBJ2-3	TGCGCCAGCAGCTTGGAGGGGGGCTACACAGATACGCAGTATTTT	CASSLEGGYTDTQYF
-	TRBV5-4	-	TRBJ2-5	TGTGCCAGCAGCTTGTCGTCAGGGGCCGCCCAAGAGACCCAGTACTTC	CASSLSSGAAQETQYF
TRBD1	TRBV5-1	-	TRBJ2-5	TGCGCCAGCCGTACAGGGGGCCGTGGGGAGACCCAGTACTTC	CASRTGGRGETQYF
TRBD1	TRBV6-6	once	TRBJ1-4	TGTGCCAGCAGCGTGGGACAGGGGCGTGAAAAACTGTTTTTT	CASSVGQGREKLFF
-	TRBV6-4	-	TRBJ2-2	TGTGCCAGCAGGAGGGGGGACACTAACACCGGGGAGCTGTTTTTT	CASRRGDTNTGELFF
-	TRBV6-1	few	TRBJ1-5	TGTGCCAGCAGTGGACAGGACCATAGCAATCAGCCCCAGCATTTT	CASSGQDHSNQPQHF
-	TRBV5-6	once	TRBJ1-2	TGTGCCAGCAGCTTGGAGGGGCGGATACGAGGGAGAAGTCGCTATGGCTACACCTTC	CASSLEGRIRGRSRYGYTF
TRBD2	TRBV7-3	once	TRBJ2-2	TGTGCCAGCAGCTTAATGGCTAGCGGAAACACCGGGGAGCTGTTTTTT	CASSLMASGNTGELFF
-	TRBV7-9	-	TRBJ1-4	TGTGCCAGCAGCCGGGTTCGAACAGGGCTAGGCGAAAAACTGTTTTTT	CASSRVRTGLGEKLFF
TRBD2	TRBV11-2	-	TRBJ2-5	TGTGCCAGCAGCGCGGGACTAGCGGGGGGCGGAGAGACCCAGTACTTC	CASSAGLAGGGETQYF
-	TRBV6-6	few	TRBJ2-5	TGTGCCAGCAGTTTAACGGAGACCCAGTACTTC	CASSLTETQYF
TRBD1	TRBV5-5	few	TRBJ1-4	TGTGCCAGCAGCCGGGGACAGGGGTTTAATGAAAAACTGTTTTTT	CASSRGQGFNEKLFF
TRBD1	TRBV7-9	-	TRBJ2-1	TGTGCCAGCAGACGGACAGGGGTTAAGGTTGAGCAGTTCTTC	CASRRTGVKVEQFF
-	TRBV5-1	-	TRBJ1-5	TGCGCCAGCAGTCGTGACCCGAGCAATCAGCCCCAGCATTTT	CASSRDPSNQPQHF
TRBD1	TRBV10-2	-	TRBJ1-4	TGCGCCAGCAGCCCAGGGGGCGGTTGGGAAAAACTGTTTTTT	CASSPGGGWEKLFF
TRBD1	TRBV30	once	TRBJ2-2	TGTGCCTGTGACAGGGGGCGAGGGGAGCTGTTTTTT	CACDRGRGELFF
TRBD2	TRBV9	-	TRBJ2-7	TGTGCCAGCAGCGGAGGGACTAGCGGGAGGGCCGGAGTCGTTAGGCGCGAGCAGTACTTC	CASSGGTSGRAGVVRREQYF
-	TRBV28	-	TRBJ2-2	TGTGCCAGCATTTCGGCGGGCGGGCCGAACACCGGGGAGCTGTTTTTT	CASISAGGPNTGELFF
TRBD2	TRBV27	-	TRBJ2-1	TGTGCCAGCAGTTTAAGGGTCGCCGGCGGGAGCAGAAATGAGCAGTTCTTC	CASSLRVAGGSRNEQFF
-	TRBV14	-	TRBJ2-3	TGTGCCAGCAGCCTCCTTGGCTCCTTCACAGATACGCAGTATTTT	CASSLLGSFTDTQYF
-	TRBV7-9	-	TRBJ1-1	TGTGCCAGCAGGTCGACCGGTTTCAAGGAAGTGTCTTTCTTT	CASRSTGFKEVSFF
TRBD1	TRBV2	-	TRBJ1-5	TGTGCCAGCAACACAGGGGGACTGGGTCAGCCCCAGCATTTT	CASNTGGLGQPQHF
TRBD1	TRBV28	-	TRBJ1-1	TGTGCCAGCAGTTTTCCCGGGACAGGGGGCCGGAACACTGAAGCTTTCTTT	CASSFPGTGGRNTEAFF
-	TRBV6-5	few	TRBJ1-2	TGTGCCAGCAGTCCTTATGCCCCGGATGGCTACACCTTC	CASSPYAPDGYTF
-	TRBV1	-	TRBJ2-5	TGCACCAGCAGCCAAGAGACCCCACAGTACTTC	CTSSQETPQYF
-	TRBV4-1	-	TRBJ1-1	TGCGCCAGCAGCCAAAATATAGGGGACACTGAAGCTTTCTTT	CASSQNIGDTEAFF
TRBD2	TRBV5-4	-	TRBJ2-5	TGTGCCAGCAGCTTGACTAGCGGGGGAGAGACCCAGTACTTC	CASSLTSGGETQYF
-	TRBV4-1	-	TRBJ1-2	TGCGCCAGCAGCCAAGATTACCAGGGGACTAACTATGGCTACACCTTC	CASSQDYQGTNYGYTF
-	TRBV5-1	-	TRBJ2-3	TGCGCCAGCAGCTTGGATAGCGGCCCCACAGATACGCAGTATTTT	CASSLDSGPTDTQYF
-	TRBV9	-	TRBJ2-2	TGTGCCAGCAGCGTAGAAGGGACGAACACCGGGGAGCTGTTTTTT	CASSVEGTNTGELFF
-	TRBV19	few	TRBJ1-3	TGTGCCAGTAGAAGGAACGGCGACTCTGGAAACACCATATATTTT	CASRRNGDSGNTIYF
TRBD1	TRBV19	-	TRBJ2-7	TGTGCCAGTAGCACCCTCACAGGGGGCCTCGGGGAGCAGTACTTC	CASSTLTGGLGEQYF
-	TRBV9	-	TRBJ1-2	TGTGCCAGCAGCGTAGCTTGGGGCTTGGGCTACACCTTC	CASSVAWGLGYTF
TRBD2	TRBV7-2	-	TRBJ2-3	TGTGCCAGCAGCTTAGTCGGGAGGGGGGCCCTATACACAGATACGCAGTATTTT	CASSLVGRGALYTDTQYF